This TCR beta chain was identified in a study of cytomegalovirus exposure and HLA in healthy donors. For the study at large: From donors who were HLA-typed, an early data release held 81 million or so unique TCRs.

Both 60 Vbeta primers and 13 Jbeta primers went into the PCR. Clones were sequenced by immunoSEQ multiplex PCR, and TCRdb holds only the in-frame ones, with some missing. Counted here are 150,000 to 200,000 clones, more than 70% occurring once; the ten biggest clones make up roughly 7.6%. The CDR3 covers 14 residues. Deletions cut 1 base from V and 0 bases from J, with 7 bases between. Germline CDR1 reads SGHRS; CDR2 reads YFSETQ. Broader study findings: Among TCR beta chains, those listed as cytomegalovirus-associated numbered some 160. Later analysis identified a missense DCLRE1C variant that was linked to TCR beta V- and J-gene trimming. Evidence from a later analysis indicated that most CMV-associated TCR beta chains looked HLA-restricted.

This clone was seen more than once but under ten times. Its antigen is still unknown. The chain carries TRBV5-1 and TRBJ1-1, with no clear D. The specimen sequenced was PBMCs. This receptor was identified in a woman between 35 and 50 years old in good health and CMV-seropositive. CDR3 sequence reads: CASSLTAMNTEAFF. The CDR3 bases are TGCGCCAGCAGCTTGACAGCAATGAACACTGAAGCTTTCTTT.